These T cell receptor beta chains were read from a single sample in a study of cytomegalovirus exposure and HLA in healthy donors. Sequenced by immunoSEQ multiplex PCR; TCRdb stores in-frame clones only, minus some. The sample contains about 150,000 clones, less than 90% of which appear only once. Sequencing was performed on PBMCs. The source of these receptors is a male donor in good health and CMV-seropositive. CDR3s include the opening cysteine and the closing phenylalanine or tryptophan. Fields, in order: D gene, clone size, V gene, J gene, CDR3 protein, CDR3 DNA. A D gene is named only where the DNA matches it firmly. Size is omitted from some rows. Given values are once, few, many or a class for expanded clones.

TRBD1	.	TRBV28	TRBJ1-4	CASSSADRGREKLFF	TGTGCCAGCAGTTCCGCCGACAGGGGGAGAGAAAAACTGTTTTTT
.	.	TRBV25-1	TRBJ1-1	CASSEYSKNTEAFF	TGTGCCAGCAGTGAATATTCCAAGAACACTGAAGCTTTCTTT
TRBD1	.	TRBV28	TRBJ1-6	CASSSGTGHVPLHF	TGTGCCAGCAGCTCCGGGACAGGGCATGTACCCCTCCACTTT
TRBD1	.	TRBV28	TRBJ1-5	CASSAPGTGGTNQPQHF	TGTGCCAGCAGTGCCCCCGGGACAGGGGGCACCAATCAGCCCCAGCATTTT
TRBD1	.	TRBV29-1	TRBJ1-2	CSVDSGGAGYGYTF	TGCAGCGTTGATTCAGGGGGCGCAGGATATGGCTACACCTTC
.	.	TRBV28	TRBJ2-1	CATRQSSYNEQFF	TGTGCCACTCGACAGAGCTCCTACAATGAGCAGTTCTTC
TRBD2	.	TRBV5-4	TRBJ2-2	CASSLYRGRDTGELFF	TGTGCCAGCAGCTTATATCGGGGGAGGGACACCGGGGAGCTGTTTTTT
.	few	TRBV19	TRBJ1-5	CASTPTGNSNQPQHF	TGTGCCAGTACTCCGACAGGTAATAGCAATCAGCCCCAGCATTTT
.	once	TRBV6-5	TRBJ2-7	CASSFAGLQYF	TGTGCCAGCAGTTTTGCTGGGCTCCAGTACTTC
.	.	TRBV20-1	TRBJ1-1	CSARSGNEAFF	TGCAGTGCTAGGTCGGGTAATGAAGCTTTCTTT
.	once	TRBV7-9	TRBJ1-4	CATHAAGGTDATNEKLFF	TGTGCCACCCACGCGGCTGGGGGGACCGATGCAACTAATGAAAAACTGTTTTTT
.	.	TRBV28	TRBJ2-1	CASSPTRGLLNEQFF	TGTGCCAGCAGTCCAACCCGGGGACTCCTCAATGAGCAGTTCTTC
.	.	TRBV27	TRBJ2-3	CASSKGQGITDTQYF	TGTGCCAGCAGCAAAGGGCAGGGCATCACAGATACGCAGTATTTT
TRBD1	.	TRBV28	TRBJ1-1	CASSLRDRLNTEAFF	TGTGCCAGCAGTTTAAGGGACAGATTGAACACTGAAGCTTTCTTT